Shown below are 28 T cell receptor beta chains from a single sample sequenced in a study of identical twins. TCRdb fed the 5' RACE reads into MiXCR, producing one record per CDR3 protein. This sample has around 550,000 distinct CDR3 sequences, with roughly 15% found just once. The data also belong to a second study, concerning yellow fever vaccine responses in identical twins.

The sequenced sample was CD4+ T cells sorted from blood. The receptors shown here come from a woman aged 18-29 years in good health.

The J gene is TRBJ2-3, the V gene TRBV7-3; D is tentatively TRBD1 or TRBD2 (6 bases each). V was clipped by 1 base and J by 5 bases, with 13 bases between them. CDR3 length: 15 residues. Germline V lookup: CDR1 SGHTA, CDR2 FQGTGA. In nucleotides, the CDR3 is TGTGCCAGCAGCTTAATCCCGGGGGCCGGAGATACGCAGTATTTT. This encodes CASSLIPGAGDTQYF.

This clonotype showed up just a few times. The chain combines TRBV29-1 with TRBJ2-3; maybe TRBD2 (5 bases). The CDR3 extends over 13 amino acids. Per the germline V gene, CDR1 is SQVTM and CDR2 is ANQGSEA. Between the trimmed V and J ends, which lost 2 bases and 3 bases, there was a span of 9 bases. The CDR3, as DNA: TGCAGCGTTGAAATGGGCGGGACAGATACGCAGTATTTT. Amino acid sequence: CSVEMGGTDTQYF.

This clonotype appeared a few times. The chain couples TRBV27 to TRBJ2-3; no definite D call. Germline V gene data show CDR1 as MNHEY and CDR2 as SMNVEV (reference sequence). Trimming removed 5 bases at V and 4 bases at J, with 10 bases between. The CDR3 is made up of 13 amino acids. This CDR3 is CASSPIFADTQYF. The CDR3 nucleotides read TGTGCCAGCAGTCCCATCTTCGCAGATACGCAGTATTTT.

The sample holds many counts of this clonotype. The chain links TRBV29-1 to TRBJ2-7; 9 bases fit TRBD1. The CDR3 has 13 amino acids. V shed 2 bases, J shed 5 bases, and the junction held 4 bases outside the gene matches. Germline CDR1 is SQVTM and CDR2 is ANQGSEA. As DNA, the CDR3 is TGCAGCGTTGAACCGGGACAGGGAAACGAGCAGTACTTC. Residues: CSVEPGQGNEQYF.

CDR3 amino acids: CASSEPGQGYNEQFF. In nucleotides, the CDR3 is TGTGCCAGCAGTGAACCGGGACAGGGGTACAATGAGCAGTTCTTC. The chain recombines TRBV28 with TRBJ2-1, with 10 bases identical to TRBD1. CDR1 is MDHEN, CDR2 SYDVKM, per germline. The V gene end was trimmed by 5 bases and the J gene end by 4 bases; junction bases not matched to a gene: 5. The CDR3 spans 15 residues.

The chain couples TRBV7-2 to TRBJ2-1; TRBD2 matches 14 bases. The length of the CDR3 is 14 residues. Germline lookup yields CDR1 SGHTA and CDR2 FQGNSA. The junction had 1 base not matched to a gene; V was cut back by 3 bases and J by 9 bases. The chain's CDR3 is CASSLGLAGAEQFF. The CDR3 region has the DNA TGTGCCAGCAGCTTGGGACTAGCGGGGGCTGAGCAGTTCTTC. Combining the CDR3 with reference TRBV7-2 and TRBJ2-1 gives the whole variable domain GAGVSQSPSNKVTEKGKDVELRCDPISGHTALYWYRQSLGQGLEFLIYFQGNSAPDKSGLPSDRFSAERTGGSVSTLTIQRTQQEDSAVYLCASSLGLAGAEQFFGPGTRLTVL.

This clonotype has at least ten counts. The V and J genes are TRBV3-1 and TRBJ1-1, with no clear D. Germline CDR1 and CDR2: LGHDT and YNNKEL (reference sequence). The CDR3 is 11 amino acids. V shed 1 base and J shed 5 bases, with 2 bases lying between them. CDR3 nucleotide sequence: TGTGCCAGCAGCCAAGCAACTGAAGCTTTCTTT. This gives the protein CASSQATEAFF.

This clonotype came up many times. This chain joins TRBV11-2 and TRBJ2-5, with D possibly TRBD1 on 6 matching bases. This CDR3 is 15 amino acids long. V was shortened by 4 bases and J by 4 bases, with 16 bases between the two germline ends. Germline loops: CDR1 SGHAT, CDR2 FQNNGV. As DNA, the CDR3 is TGTGCCAGCAGCTCCCCCTTGGGGGCGAGAGAGACCCAGTACTTC. Translating it yields CASSSPLGARETQYF.

The chain uses TRBV20-1 and TRBJ2-1, with 9 bases identical to TRBD2. CDR1 and CDR2 from the germline V gene are DFQATT and SNEGSKA (reference sequence). V lost 7 bases and J lost 4; bases outside the gene matches: 11. CDR3 length equals 15 residues. The CDR3 DNA is TGCAGTGTTAGTGCCCCAGCGGGAGGATACAATGAGCAGTTCTTC. Translated: CSVSAPAGGYNEQFF.

The chain has TRBV7-9 and TRBJ1-3; no definite D call. Germline loops: CDR1 SEHNR, CDR2 FQNEAQ (reference sequence). Trimming shortened V by 7 bases and J by 4 bases, and 14 bases separated the two germline ends. The CDR3 is made up of 14 amino acids. The CDR3 spells CASTPAASGNTIYF. The CDR3 DNA is TGTGCCAGCACCCCAGCGGCGTCCGGAAACACCATATATTTT.

Comments on this clonotype: Germline and junction disagree at one end, which may indicate a read error. The gene calls are TRBV3-1 and TRBJ2-1, with a tentative D call TRBD1 (5 bases). Germline-derived CDR1 and CDR2 are LGHDT and YNNKEL (reference sequence). The CDR3 extends over 16 amino acids. This CDR3 reads CATSQGVRAFDNEQFF. The CDR3 nucleotides are TGTGCCACCAGCCAAGGAGTCAGGGCGTTCGACAATGAGCAGTTCTTC.

The V gene is TRBV5-6, the J gene TRBJ2-3, with TRBD2 matching over 12 bases. The germline gives CDR1 SGHDT, CDR2 YYEEEE. V was clipped by 2 bases and J by 2 bases; unmatched bases: 9. The CDR3 contains 18 residues. The CDR3 nucleotides are TGTGCCAGCAGCTTCAGGCCTAGCGGGAGGGCCTACACAGATACGCAGTATTTT. It is translated as CASSFRPSGRAYTDTQYF.

The rearrangement links TRBV15 to TRBJ1-2; 7 nucleotides align to TRBD1. J was trimmed by 8 bases and V by 0 bases; bases with no gene match: 12. Germline CDR1 and CDR2: LNHNV and YYDKDF (reference sequence). CDR3 length equals 16 residues. CDR3 sequence: CATSRDTSQRGRGYTF. CDR3 in DNA: TGTGCCACCAGCAGAGATACCTCCCAGAGGGGGCGAGGCTACACCTTC.

The V gene is TRBV2, the J gene TRBJ2-3; D call uncertain. The CDR3 has 15 amino acids. V was shortened by 2 bases and J by 2 bases, with 11 bases between the two germline ends. Germline assignment: CDR1 SNHLY and CDR2 FYNNEI. The CDR3 protein is CASSEQATFTDTQYF. As DNA, the CDR3 is TGTGCCAGCAGTGAACAGGCTACCTTCACAGATACGCAGTATTTT.

This chain links TRBV20-1 with TRBJ2-2; D uncertain. The V and J ends lost 0 bases and 1 base respectively, with 3 bases between them. This CDR3 spans 13 amino acids. Germline lookup yields CDR1 DFQATT and CDR2 SNEGSKA (reference sequence). CDR3 in amino acids: CSAREKNTGELFF. The CDR3, as DNA: TGCAGTGCTAGAGAGAAGAACACCGGGGAGCTGTTTTTT.

This clonotype was observed at least ten times. The chain combines TRBV20-1 with TRBJ2-5, with D perhaps matching TRBD1 (6 bases). CDR1 and CDR2 from the germline V gene are DFQATT and SNEGSKA (reference sequence). V was trimmed by 0 bases and J by 5 bases, leaving 19 bases between them. This CDR3 is 16 amino acids long. CDR3 in DNA: TGCAGTGCTAGAGATCCTTGGACAGAGATCTCGGAGACCCAGTACTTC. Encoded protein: CSARDPWTEISETQYF.

This clonotype was detected only a few times. The chain employs TRBV28 and TRBJ2-7; D is possibly TRBD1 or TRBD2 (5 bases each). Germline V CDR1 and CDR2: MDHEN, SYDVKM. CDR3 length equals 13 residues. V was pared by 6 bases and J by 9 bases, with 18 bases between. The CDR3 protein is CASSPAGALGQYF. CDR3 sequence (DNA): TGTGCCAGCAGCCCCGCCGGGGCCTTGGGGCAGTACTTC.

This clonotype has a handful of counts. The gene calls are TRBV20-1 and TRBJ2-1; D possibly corresponds to TRBD1 (6 bases). CDR1 and CDR2 (germline): DFQATT, SNEGSKA (reference sequence). Trimming left V 3 bases short and J 7 bases short, with 13 bases between. The CDR3 contains 13 residues. The CDR3 coding sequence is TGCAGTGCTAGCCTTATAACAGGGAATGAGCAGTTCTTC. Translation gives CSASLITGNEQFF.

V usage is TRBV28 and J usage is TRBJ2-2; D not resolved. Germline CDR1 is MDHEN and CDR2 is SYDVKM. V was pared by 2 bases and J by 7 bases, with 8 bases between. This CDR3 comprises 13 residues. The CDR3 DNA is TGTGCCAGCAGTTTAGGCGTAAACGGGGAGCTGTTTTTT. Translated: CASSLGVNGELFF.

This clonotype was picked up a small number of times. CDR3 nucleotides: TGTGCCAGCAGCTTAGCTAGGGGAAACTACGAGCAGTACTTC. Its translation is CASSLARGNYEQYF. The rearrangement links TRBV7-2 to TRBJ2-7; weak D call: TRBD1 (5 bases). This CDR3 comprises 14 residues. CDR1 SGHTA and CDR2 FQGNSA come from the germline V gene. Trimming shortened V by 0 bases and J by 3 bases, and 9 bases separated the two germline ends. The whole variable domain, filled in from reference TRBV7-2 and TRBJ2-7, reads GAGVSQSPSNKVTEKGKDVELRCDPISGHTALYWYRQSLGQGLEFLIYFQGNSAPDKSGLPSDRFSAERTGGSVSTLTIQRTQQEDSAVYLCASSLARGNYEQYFGPGTRLTVT.

This clonotype showed up many times. The CDR3 nucleotides read TGCGCCAGCAGCTTGGACATCCCAGATACGCAGTATTTT. It encodes CASSLDIPDTQYF. V is TRBV5-1 and J is TRBJ2-3; D remains unclear. Germline CDR1 reads SGHRS; CDR2 reads YFSETQ. V was cut by 0 bases and J by 4 bases, with 6 bases left in between. The CDR3 extends over 13 amino acids.

This clonotype turned up a few times. V is TRBV20-1 and J is TRBJ1-1, with a possible D match to TRBD1 (5 bases). CDR1 and CDR2 from the germline V gene are DFQATT and SNEGSKA (reference sequence). This CDR3 has 12 residues. Trimming took off 7 bases at V and 5 bases at J, with 14 bases between the two ends. The DNA of the CDR3 is TGCAGTGTCAGGGTGGGTTTTACTGAAGCTTTCTTT. This translates into CSVRVGFTEAFF.

The chain employs TRBV6-5 and TRBJ2-4; 9 bases fit TRBD1. V shed 2 bases, J shed 4 bases, and the junction held 3 bases outside the gene matches. The CDR3 runs to 15 residues. The germline CDR1 and CDR2 sequences are MNHEY and SVGAGI. The CDR3 coding sequence is TGTGCCAGCAGTTACACAGGGGGCGCGAAAAACATTCAGTACTTC. This translates into CASSYTGGAKNIQYF.

The rearrangement joins TRBV3-1 to TRBJ2-2; 11 nucleotides line up with TRBD2. J was trimmed by 1 base and V by 1 base; bases with no gene match: 5. Germline V CDR1 and CDR2: LGHDT, YNNKEL (reference sequence). This CDR3 region has 18 residues. CDR3: CASSQVGGLAGNTGELFF. As DNA, the CDR3 is TGTGCCAGCAGCCAAGTCGGCGGACTAGCGGGGAACACCGGGGAGCTGTTTTTT.

There are a few counts of this clonotype. The CDR3 DNA reads as TGCGCCAGCAGCTTGGCTGGGTACTACGAGGGCAATGAGCAGTTCTTC. It translates to CASSLAGYYEGNEQFF. The V call is TRBV5-1, the J call TRBJ2-1, with a possible D match to TRBD2 (5 bases). CDR3 length: 16 residues. Trimming cost V 0 bases and J 6 bases, with 16 bases left between them. Germline loops: CDR1 SGHRS, CDR2 YFSETQ. Combining the CDR3 with reference TRBV5-1 and TRBJ2-1 gives the whole variable domain KAGVTQTPRYLIKTRGQQVTLSCSPISGHRSVSWYQQTPGQGLQFLFEYFSETQRNKGNFPGRFSGRQFSNSRSEMNVSTLELGDSALYLCASSLAGYYEGNEQFFGPGTRLTVL.

For the CDR3, the DNA is TGTGCCAGCAGTCGACTAGGCGGCCCTGGGTCCTACAATGAGCAGTTCTTC. It specifies CASSRLGGPGSYNEQFF. The chain links TRBV6-1 to TRBJ2-1; a possible D gene is TRBD2 (6 bases). V lost 5 bases, J lost 1 base, and 18 bases lay in between. Germline assignment: CDR1 MNHNS and CDR2 SASEGT. The CDR3 length is 17 residues.

This clonotype was counted only a few times. The chain couples TRBV12-3 or TRBV12-4 to TRBJ1-3; no reliable D call. Trimming removed 1 base at V and 3 bases at J, with 10 bases between. This CDR3 comprises 15 residues. The CDR3 DNA reads as TGTGCCAGCAGTTTAGGTACGGGTTTTGGAAACACCATATATTTT. It translates to CASSLGTGFGNTIYF.

CDR3 nucleotide sequence: TGTGCCACCGTTTCCCGGGGGCCCGGTTACAATGAGCAGTTCTTC. The encoded protein is CATVSRGPGYNEQFF. The V gene is TRBV6-1, the J gene TRBJ2-1, with D possibly called TRBD1 or TRBD2 (6 bases each). V lost 10 bases and J lost 4, with 20 bases in between. The CDR3 loop spans 15 amino acids. Germline V gene sequence: CDR1 MNHNS, CDR2 SASEGT.